Listed here are 15 T cell receptor beta chains from one sample, sequenced in a study of blood T cell repertoires in COVID-19. TCRdb keeps only in-frame clones here, not all; method: immunoSEQ multiplex PCR. This repertoire shows 150,000 to 200,000 clones, approximately 87% found once; its top ten account for about a tenth. Input material: peripheral blood. The receptor set was obtained from a woman in her 70s with COVID-19, enrolled during active disease.

This sequence joins TRBV7-2 and TRBJ2-5, with D tentatively TRBD2 (6 bases). The CDR3 has 15 amino acids. Germline CDR1 SGHTA, CDR2 FQGNSA. The V end was cut by 5 bases, the J end by 7 bases, with 20 bases between. Written as DNA, the CDR3 is TGTGCCAGCAGCACCCGAGAGGGTAGCGGCGGGACCCAGTACTTC. Encoded protein: CASSTREGSGGTQYF.

The chain is built from TRBV6-6 and TRBJ1-1; possibly TRBD1 for D (6 bases). Germline-derived CDR1 and CDR2 are MNHNY and SVGAGI (reference sequence). Trimming stripped 4 bases from V and 2 bases from J, with 14 bases between. The CDR3 is 15 amino acids. Here the CDR3 DNA reads TGTGCCAGCAGTTCCCTGGGGGCGGGCAACACTGAAGCTTTCTTT. Its translation is CASSSLGAGNTEAFF.

This chain connects TRBV18 to TRBJ2-5; a weak D match, TRBD1 (5 bases). Germline-derived CDR1 and CDR2 are KGHSH and LQKENI. V gave up 6 bases and J gave up 2 bases, with 10 bases separating them. This CDR3 has 13 residues. CDR3 region: CASSAGSQETQYF. DNA for the CDR3: TGTGCCAGCTCCGCAGGGTCTCAAGAGACCCAGTACTTC.

The V call is TRBV10-3, the J call TRBJ2-1; 11 nucleotides agree with TRBD2. The V gene end was trimmed by 3 bases and the J gene end by 10 bases; junction bases not matched to a gene: 5. The length of the CDR3 is 14 residues. Germline CDR1 and CDR2: ENHRY and SYGVKD. CDR3 coding DNA: TGTGCCATCAGTGATATGTCTAGCGGGGGGGAGCAGTTCTTC. Amino acids: CAISDMSSGGEQFF.

The V call is TRBV19, the J call TRBJ2-3; TRBD1 aligns across 7 bases. After removal of 8 bases from V and 2 bases from J, the junction contained 7 bases not matched to a gene. This CDR3 spans 14 amino acids. The V gene's germline CDR1 is LNHDA and CDR2 SQIVND (reference sequence). The CDR3 sequence is CASRRQGITDTQYF. In DNA, the CDR3 is TGTGCCAGTCGGAGACAGGGTATCACAGATACGCAGTATTTT. Combining the CDR3 with reference TRBV19 and TRBJ2-3 gives the whole variable domain DGGITQSPKYLFRKEGQNVTLSCEQNLNHDAMYWYRQDPGQGLRLIYYSQIVNDFQKGDIAEGYSVSREKKESFPLTVTSAQKNPTAFYLCASRRQGITDTQYFGPGTRLTVL.

The chain uses TRBV6-2 or TRBV6-3 and TRBJ2-7; D is perhaps TRBD2 (7 bases). The V gene's germline CDR1 is MNHEY and CDR2 SVGEGT. Trimming left V 0 bases short and J 0 bases short, with 18 bases between. CDR3 size: 18 residues. Here the CDR3 DNA reads TGTGCCAGCAGTTACTCGAGGATAGGGGGGGGGAACTCCTACGAGCAGTACTTC. It is translated as CASSYSRIGGGNSYEQYF.

The rearrangement uses TRBV19 and TRBJ1-5, with a weak D call TRBD1 (5 bases). This CDR3 has 13 amino acids. V lost 6 bases and J 5 bases, leaving 11 bases between the germline ends. Germline values: CDR1 LNHDA, CDR2 SQIVND (reference sequence). CDR3 sequence reads: CASSGQGHQPQHF. The CDR3 DNA is TGTGCCAGTAGCGGTCAGGGCCATCAGCCCCAGCATTTT.

The chain joins TRBV7-8 to TRBJ1-3, with no clear D. CDR1 and CDR2 (germline): SGHVS, FQNEAQ. The CDR3 contains 17 residues. The V end was cut by 1 base, the J end by 1 base, with 14 bases between. CDR3 amino acids: CASSLVPPPLSGNTIYF. The CDR3 coding sequence is TGTGCCAGCAGCTTAGTCCCTCCCCCGTTATCTGGAAACACCATATATTTT.

This chain links TRBV7-2 with TRBJ1-4; the D gene is possibly TRBD1 (6 bases). CDR3 size: 15 residues. Looked up from germline, CDR1 is SGHTA and CDR2 is FQGNSA. V lost 1 base to trimming and J lost 8 bases, with 14 bases between them. This CDR3 is CASSLVLGADEKLFF. The CDR3 nucleotides are TGTGCCAGCAGCTTAGTTTTGGGGGCTGACGAAAAACTGTTTTTT.

The chain joins TRBV7-9 to TRBJ1-3; TRBD1 might be the D (6 bases). The germline V gene has CDR1 SEHNR and CDR2 FQNEAQ (reference sequence). The ends were cut back, 5 bases at V and 2 bases at J, with 10 bases in the middle. CDR3 length: 14 amino acids. CDR3 sequence reads: CASSRTVTGNTIYF. The CDR3 nucleotides are TGTGCCAGCAGCAGGACAGTAACTGGAAACACCATATATTTT. The complete variable domain, with remaining parts taken from reference TRBV7-9 and TRBJ1-3, reads DTGVSQNPRHKITKRGQNVTFRCDPISEHNRLYWYRQTLGQGPEFLTYFQNEAQLEKSRLLSDRFSAERPKGSFSTLEIQRTEQGDSAMYLCASSRTVTGNTIYFGEGSWLTVV.

This clone was observed a handful of times. V and J are TRBV15 and TRBJ1-2; D perhaps matches TRBD1 (5 bases). The germline V and J ends were trimmed by 9 bases and 1 base, with 15 bases remaining between them. The CDR3 consists of 14 residues. Per germline, CDR1 LNHNV and CDR2 YYDKDF (reference sequence). This chain's CDR3 is CATSRTFNNYGYTF. The DNA of the CDR3 is TGTGCCACTAGCCGGACATTCAATAACTATGGCTACACCTTC. Complete variable domain (other parts from reference TRBV15 and TRBJ1-2): DAMVIQNPRYQVTQFGKPVTLSCSQTLNHNVMYWYQQKSSQAPKLLFHYYDKDFNNEADTPDNFQSRRPNTSFCFLDIRSPGLGDTAMYLCATSRTFNNYGYTFGSGTRLTVV.

The chain has TRBV27 and TRBJ2-7; 9 bases align to TRBD2. Germline V gene lookup returns CDR1 MNHEY and CDR2 SMNVEV (reference sequence). The CDR3 spans 15 residues. V lost 3 bases, J lost 4 bases, and 7 bases stayed unmatched. CDR3: CASSFGASGDYEQYF. The DNA of the CDR3 is TGTGCCAGCAGTTTTGGGGCTAGCGGGGATTACGAGCAGTACTTC.

The rearrangement joins TRBV5-6 to TRBJ1-1; no reliable D call. Germline assignment: CDR1 SGHDT and CDR2 YYEEEE. The germline V and J ends were trimmed by 2 bases and 1 base, with 6 bases remaining between them. This CDR3 spans 13 amino acids. The CDR3 region is CASSFRSNTEAFF. The CDR3 DNA is TGTGCCAGCAGCTTCAGGTCGAACACTGAAGCTTTCTTT.

V gene TRBV19 combines with J gene TRBJ1-5; 9 bases agree with TRBD1. The CDR3 runs to 16 residues. The germline V gene has CDR1 LNHDA and CDR2 SQIVND (reference sequence). Trimming took 4 bases from V and 5 from J; bases not matched to a gene: 9. The CDR3 DNA reads as TGTGCCAGTAGTACCGGGACAGGGTTCTCGTATCAGCCCCAGCATTTT. Translating it yields CASSTGTGFSYQPQHF. Using reference TRBV19 and TRBJ1-5 for the parts outside the CDR3, the full variable domain is DGGITQSPKYLFRKEGQNVTLSCEQNLNHDAMYWYRQDPGQGLRLIYYSQIVNDFQKGDIAEGYSVSREKKESFPLTVTSAQKNPTAFYLCASSTGTGFSYQPQHFGDGTRLSIL.

The chain recombines TRBV7-2 with TRBJ1-5; the D is unclear. There are 15 residues in the CDR3. Germline V CDR1 and CDR2: SGHTA, FQGNSA. Trimming took off 1 base at V and 5 bases at J, with 12 bases between the two ends. Here the CDR3 reads CASSLGGGKHQPQHF. The CDR3, as DNA: TGTGCCAGCAGCTTAGGGGGAGGGAAGCATCAGCCCCAGCATTTT.